These 31 T cell receptor beta chains were all obtained from the same sample, sequenced in a study of T cells in Graves' hyperthyroidism and ophthalmopathy. The source material, RNA transcripts, was used to amplify TCR beta CDR3 regions. HTBI primers were employed in a first-round RT-PCR of the TCR CDR3. MiXCR, run by TCRdb on the multiplex PCR reads, gives a single entry per CDR3 protein. The table records fewer than 500,000 distinct CDR3 sequences, about 13% of them present only once. The sequenced sample consisted of blood. All receptors come from a man aged 25-45 years with Graves' hyperthyroidism that later progressed to Graves' ophthalmopathy.

At least ten counts were recorded for this clonotype. This chain connects TRBV28 to TRBJ1-4; D remains unclear. The CDR3 runs 16 residues. Between the trimmed V and J ends, which lost 5 bases and 0 bases, there was a span of 13 bases. Germline assignment: CDR1 MDHEN and CDR2 SYDVKM. CDR3 protein: CASSAPYSATNEKLFF. The DNA for the CDR3 is TGTGCCAGCAGTGCCCCCTACAGTGCAACTAATGAAAAACTGTTTTTT. Based on the CDR3 plus reference TRBV28 and TRBJ1-4, the full variable domain is DVKVTQSSRYLVKRTGEKVFLECVQDMDHENMFWYRQDPGLGLRLIYFSYDVKMKEKGDIPEGYSVSREKKERFSLILESASTNQTSMYLCASSAPYSATNEKLFFGSGTQLSVL.

This clonotype was observed at least ten times. V and J are TRBV2 and TRBJ2-1; D gene ambiguous. In germline, CDR1 is SNHLY, CDR2 FYNNEI. V was clipped by 0 bases and J by 7 bases, with 16 bases between them. CDR3 length: 16 residues. The CDR3 is CASSEAPGSFGNEQFF. CDR3 DNA: TGTGCCAGCAGTGAAGCACCCGGGTCCTTCGGGAATGAGCAGTTCTTC.

This clonotype was recorded many times. This chain joins TRBV13 and TRBJ1-1, with D uncertain. V lost 1 base to trimming and J lost 5 bases, with 8 bases between them. CDR1 and CDR2 (germline): PRHDT, FYEKMQ (reference sequence). The CDR3 is 13 amino acids. The CDR3 region has the DNA TGTGCCAGCAGCTTAGAGGAAAGGACTGAAGCTTTCTTT. This encodes CASSLEERTEAFF.

The chain links TRBV28 to TRBJ1-1, with no clear D. This CDR3 comprises 14 residues. The V and J ends lost 2 bases and 7 bases respectively, with 14 bases between them. Per the germline V gene, CDR1 is MDHEN and CDR2 is SYDVKM. Written as DNA, the CDR3 is TGTGCCAGCAGTTTAAATCGGAGTCCCCTTGAAGCTTTCTTT. This translates into CASSLNRSPLEAFF. Full variable domain (outside the CDR3, taken from reference TRBV28 and TRBJ1-1): DVKVTQSSRYLVKRTGEKVFLECVQDMDHENMFWYRQDPGLGLRLIYFSYDVKMKEKGDIPEGYSVSREKKERFSLILESASTNQTSMYLCASSLNRSPLEAFFGQGTRLTVV.

This chain joins TRBV20-1 and TRBJ2-3; D possibly matches TRBD1 or TRBD2 (5 bases each). The V gene's germline CDR1 is DFQATT and CDR2 SNEGSKA (reference sequence). Trimming left V 4 bases short and J 6 bases short, with 17 bases between. This CDR3 is built from 14 residues. In DNA, the CDR3 is TGCAGTGCTACCTCTCGGGGCACTAGGGATACGCAGTATTTT. It codes for CSATSRGTRDTQYF.

The CDR3 region is CASSWTGGGGFPTTTYGYTF. CDR3 DNA: TGTGCCAGCAGCTGGACAGGGGGCGGGGGGTTCCCTACCACTACCTATGGCTACACCTTC. The chain recombines TRBV5-5 with TRBJ1-2, with 11 bases lining up with TRBD1. The V gene end was trimmed by 3 bases and the J gene end by 4 bases; junction bases not matched to a gene: 20. Germline V CDR1 and CDR2: SGHKS, YYEKEE (reference sequence). The CDR3 runs to 20 residues.

The chain couples TRBV24-1 to TRBJ1-5; 10 bases fit TRBD1. Germline CDR1 reads KGHDR; CDR2 reads SFDVKD. The CDR3 is 19 amino acids. Trimming took 3 bases from V and 2 from J; bases not matched to a gene: 12. CDR3 nucleotide sequence: TGTGCCACCAGTGATAGTCCCGGGACAGGGGCTAAGGGCAATCAGCCCCAGCATTTT. Translating gives CATSDSPGTGAKGNQPQHF.

The chain couples TRBV5-1 to TRBJ2-7, with D possibly TRBD2 on 7 matching bases. V dropped 0 bases and J dropped 2 bases, with 15 bases sitting between them. The CDR3 totals 16 residues. Germline V gene lookup returns CDR1 SGHRS and CDR2 YFSETQ. The CDR3 nucleotides are TGCGCCAGCAGCTTGGCCCCGGGGGAGGGGGCCTACGAGCAGTACTTC. Its protein is CASSLAPGEGAYEQYF. Full variable domain (remainder filled in from reference TRBV5-1 and TRBJ2-7): KAGVTQTPRYLIKTRGQQVTLSCSPISGHRSVSWYQQTPGQGLQFLFEYFSETQRNKGNFPGRFSGRQFSNSRSEMNVSTLELGDSALYLCASSLAPGEGAYEQYFGPGTRLTVT.

The rearrangement uses TRBV11-1 and TRBJ2-3; tentative D call: TRBD2 (5 bases). The CDR3 spans 16 residues. The germline V and J ends were trimmed by 1 base and 1 base, with 12 bases remaining between them. CDR1 is SGHAT and CDR2 is FQDESV in the germline V gene (reference sequence). CDR3 nucleotides: TGTGCCAGCAGCTTAGAGCCAGCGGTACGCACAGATACGCAGTATTTT. Its protein product is CASSLEPAVRTDTQYF.

V and J are TRBV6-1 and TRBJ1-5; maybe TRBD1 (5 bases). The germline CDR1 and CDR2 sequences are MNHNS and SASEGT. V was cut by 5 bases and J by 2 bases, with 13 bases left in between. There are 15 residues in the CDR3. DNA of the CDR3: TGTGCCAGCAGTACACGGGACTTGGGCAATCAGCCCCAGCATTTT. This encodes CASSTRDLGNQPQHF.

This clonotype has more than one count but fewer than ten. The rearrangement joins TRBV12-3 or TRBV12-4 to TRBJ1-2, with TRBD1 identical over 8 bases. Trimming took 6 bases from V and 1 from J; bases not matched to a gene: 7. This CDR3 has 15 residues. CDR3 loop: CASSPQGQGNYGYTF. The CDR3 coding sequence is TGTGCCAGCAGCCCACAAGGACAGGGTAACTATGGCTACACCTTC.

The table lists this clonotype with a few counts. The V call is TRBV7-9, the J call TRBJ2-7; D is unclear. Germline-derived CDR1 and CDR2 are SEHNR and FQNEAQ (reference sequence). The V and J ends lost 8 bases and 2 bases respectively, with 10 bases between them. The CDR3 loop spans 12 amino acids. CDR3 sequence: CASAGRAYEQYF. The CDR3 region has the DNA TGTGCCAGCGCCGGACGGGCCTACGAGCAGTACTTC.

There are many counts of this clonotype. This chain joins TRBV20-1 and TRBJ2-5; TRBD2 aligns across 11 bases. V dropped 6 bases and J dropped 5; count of bases not matched to a gene: 11. The CDR3 spans 15 residues. CDR1 is DFQATT, CDR2 SNEGSKA, per germline (reference sequence). CDR3 sequence reads: CSAYYSGGVMETQYF. In DNA form, the CDR3 reads TGCAGTGCGTACTATAGCGGGGGGGTTATGGAGACCCAGTACTTC.

In regard to this clonotype: Since a much larger clone is just one base distant, this may be a read error. The V gene is TRBV12-3 or TRBV12-4, the J gene TRBJ2-1; 8 nucleotides align to TRBD2. The CDR3 runs to 15 residues. The CDR3 loop reads CASRPRIAGYSEQFF. CDR3 sequence (DNA): TGTGCCAGCAGACCTCGTATAGCGGGGTACAGTGAGCAGTTCTTC.

This clonotype was observed at least ten times. The V and J genes are TRBV28 and TRBJ2-7; D gene unclear. The V gene lost 6 bases and the J gene lost 1 base, with 10 bases spanning the gap. The germline gives CDR1 MDHEN, CDR2 SYDVKM. The CDR3 contains 13 residues. CDR3 sequence: CASRSSGSYEQYF. DNA for the CDR3: TGTGCCAGCAGGTCGAGTGGATCCTACGAGCAGTACTTC.

The sample holds a few counts of this clonotype. The genes are TRBV7-6 and TRBJ1-5; tentatively, D is TRBD1 (5 bases). Trimming took 5 bases from V and 0 from J, leaving 17 bases between them. Germline CDR1 SGHVS, CDR2 FNYEAQ. CDR3 length: 17 residues. The CDR3 spells CASSRMEGYYSNQPQHF. The CDR3 DNA reads TGTGCCAGCAGCCGGATGGAGGGGTACTATAGCAATCAGCCCCAGCATTTT.

V and J are TRBV4-2 and TRBJ2-3; the D is unclear. Between the trimmed V and J ends, which lost 1 base and 1 base, there was a span of 6 bases. CDR1 is LGHNA, CDR2 YNFKEQ, per germline. The CDR3 contains 14 residues. Written as DNA, the CDR3 is TGTGCCAGCAGCCAAGGACTGGGCACAGATACGCAGTATTTT. Translation gives CASSQGLGTDTQYF.

In this sample, this clonotype turned up many times. The genes are TRBV28 and TRBJ2-2; perhaps TRBD2 as D (6 bases). Germline V lookup: CDR1 MDHEN, CDR2 SYDVKM. The ends were cut back, 9 bases at V and 4 bases at J, with 15 bases in the middle. This CDR3 region has 14 residues. The CDR3 coding sequence is TGTGCCAGTCGTTGGGGAGGACTCACCGGGGAGCTGTTTTTT. This codes for CASRWGGLTGELFF.

The chain joins TRBV7-9 to TRBJ2-5, with 7 bases aligning to TRBD1. J gave up 2 bases and V 1 base, and 7 bases lay outside the gene matches. The CDR3 spans 16 residues. Germline lookup yields CDR1 SEHNR and CDR2 FQNEAQ (reference sequence). The CDR3 is CASSLVGTAPQETQYF. DNA of the CDR3: TGTGCCAGCAGCTTAGTGGGGACAGCGCCGCAAGAGACCCAGTACTTC.

This clonotype was observed at least ten times. The chain has TRBV11-1 and TRBJ2-1, with D perhaps assigned TRBD1 or TRBD2 (6 bases each). CDR1 SGHAT and CDR2 FQDESV come from the germline V gene (reference sequence). V gave up 8 bases and J gave up 8 bases, with 25 bases separating them. The CDR3 is 16 residues long. In DNA form, the CDR3 reads TGTGCCAGCCGACGAGAAATGGGGGGCAACATCGATGAGCAGTTCTTC. Protein sequence: CASRREMGGNIDEQFF. Full variable domain (outside the CDR3, taken from reference TRBV11-1 and TRBJ2-1): EAEVAQSPRYKITEKSQAVAFWCDPISGHATLYWYRQILGQGPELLVQFQDESVVDDSQLPKDRFSAERLKGVDSTLKIQPAELGDSAMYLCASRREMGGNIDEQFFGPGTRLTVL.

Ten or more counts support this clonotype. The rearrangement links TRBV2 to TRBJ1-5; D not certain. CDR1 is SNHLY and CDR2 is FYNNEI in the germline V gene. V lost 3 bases to trimming and J lost 6 bases, with 12 bases between them. The CDR3 has 14 amino acids. CDR3 DNA sequence: TGTGCCAGCAGTGAGAAGGGTAGGTCTCAGCCCCAGCATTTT. Amino acid sequence: CASSEKGRSQPQHF.

The chain joins TRBV7-3 to TRBJ1-1; TRBD1 aligns across 8 bases. Unmatched junction bases numbered 6, after V lost 6 bases and J lost 3 bases. The CDR3 consists of 14 residues. Germline V gives CDR1 SGHTA, CDR2 FQGTGA. The CDR3 DNA reads TGTGCCAGCAGTAGTCAGGGGGCTTACACTGAAGCTTTCTTT. Translating gives CASSSQGAYTEAFF. Full variable domain (rest looked up from reference TRBV7-3 and TRBJ1-1): GAGVSQTPSNKVTEKGKYVELRCDPISGHTALYWYRQSLGQGPEFLIYFQGTGAADDSGLPNDRFFAVRPEGSVSTLKIQRTERGDSAVYLCASSSQGAYTEAFFGQGTRLTVV.

This clonotype turned up a few times. This chain links TRBV24-1 with TRBJ1-4; D is unclear. The CDR3 spans 11 residues. Germline V gene sequence: CDR1 KGHDR, CDR2 SFDVKD. The ends were cut back, 3 bases at V and 8 bases at J, with 3 bases in the middle. The DNA for the CDR3 is TGTGCCACCAGTGATACCGAAAAACTGTTTTTT. Residues: CATSDTEKLFF.

There are a few counts of this clonotype. V usage is TRBV9 and J usage is TRBJ1-2; weak D call: TRBD1 (6 bases). CDR3 length: 16 residues. Trimming pared 0 bases from V and 0 bases from J, leaving 12 bases between. Per the germline V gene, CDR1 is SGDLS and CDR2 is YYNGEE. The CDR3 sequence: CASSVDSRGSNYGYTF. The DNA for the CDR3 is TGTGCCAGCAGCGTAGATTCAAGGGGGTCTAACTATGGCTACACCTTC.

This clonotype has a handful of counts. The junction does not match germline at one end; this may be a read error. The chain is built from TRBV20-1 and TRBJ2-5, with TRBD2 as a possible D gene (6 bases). This CDR3 region has 15 residues. Germline assignment: CDR1 DFQATT and CDR2 SNEGSKA (reference sequence). The CDR3 DNA follows: TGCAGTGCCGCTGTAATAGCGGCTCTACAAGAGACCCGGTACTTC. This encodes CSAAVIAALQETRYF.

This clonotype was detected many times. V gene TRBV13 combines with J gene TRBJ1-3, with a tentative D call TRBD1 (5 bases). CDR1 and CDR2 (germline): PRHDT, FYEKMQ (reference sequence). V was pared by 1 base and J by 4 bases, with 8 bases between. This CDR3 has 14 amino acids. The CDR3 DNA reads as TGTGCCAGCAGCTTAGCGGGGCCGGGAAACACCATATATTTT. It specifies CASSLAGPGNTIYF. The entire variable domain, with the rest obtained from reference TRBV13 and TRBJ1-3, is as follows: AAGVIQSPRHLIKEKRETATLKCYPIPRHDTVYWYQQGPGQDPQFLISFYEKMQSDKGSIPDRFSAQQFSDYHSELNMSSLELGDSALYFCASSLAGPGNTIYFGEGSWLTVV.

In DNA, the CDR3 is TGTGCCAGCAGCTCATGGATAGCATACGCGAACACCGGGGAGCTGTTTTTT. Protein: CASSSWIAYANTGELFF. The V gene is TRBV11-3, the J gene TRBJ2-2; D call uncertain. The V gene's germline CDR1 is SGHNT and CDR2 YENEEA. The CDR3 contains 17 residues. V lost 4 bases and J 0 bases, leaving 15 bases between the germline ends.

This clonotype was seen only a few times. The V and J genes are TRBV7-8 and TRBJ1-5; D not certain. The V end was cut by 0 bases, the J end by 0 bases, with 9 bases between. The germline CDR1 and CDR2 sequences are SGHVS and FQNEAQ. The CDR3 runs to 16 residues. CDR3 protein: CASSLAPGFSNQPQHF. Here the CDR3 DNA reads TGTGCCAGCAGCTTAGCGCCAGGATTTAGCAATCAGCCCCAGCATTTT.

This clonotype was seen many times. The chain uses TRBV25-1 and TRBJ2-7; D is perhaps TRBD1 (6 bases). The V end was cut by 2 bases, the J end by 4 bases, with 27 bases between. CDR1 and CDR2 (germline): MGHDK, SYGVNS. The CDR3 length is 19 residues. The CDR3 DNA is TGTGCCAGCAGTGAAGGCCCCCCGGGACAAACGCTTTCCCGATACGAGCAGTACTTC. It codes for CASSEGPPGQTLSRYEQYF.

The sample holds a few counts of this clonotype. This chain joins TRBV4-1 and TRBJ2-7; a weak D match, TRBD1 (6 bases). In germline, CDR1 is MGHRA, CDR2 YSYEKL. The CDR3 contains 15 residues. V shed 1 base and J shed 1 base, with 11 bases lying between them. The DNA for the CDR3 is TGCGCCAGCAGCCAAGTCCAGGGGTCATCCTACGAGCAGTACTTC. It translates to CASSQVQGSSYEQYF.

In regard to this clonotype: A read error is possible here, since a much larger clone lies one base away. The chain joins TRBV24-1 to TRBJ2-3; 9 bases map to TRBD2. Germline values: CDR1 KGHDR, CDR2 SFDVKD. This CDR3 contains 15 residues. The CDR3 DNA reads TGTGCCGCCAGTGACCTAGCGGGGAACTTAGATACGCAGTATTTT. Translation gives CAASDLAGNLDTQYF.